What follows are 7 T cell receptor beta chains derived from one specimen sequenced in a study of Ad26.COV2.S vaccination and SARS-CoV-2 variants. Some clones are missing from TCRdb's copy, which holds only in-frame ones; the method was immunoSEQ multiplex PCR. In the table there are about 350,000 clones, about 91% of which are singletons. This sample comprised peripheral blood, obtained after recovery from COVID-19. These TCRs come from a human donor who had recovered from COVID-19.

The J gene is TRBJ2-2, the V gene TRBV5-6, with a weak D call TRBD1 (6 bases). This CDR3 is built from 14 residues. The germline gives CDR1 SGHDT, CDR2 YYEEEE. Trimming stripped 3 bases from V and 6 bases from J, with 12 bases between. DNA of the CDR3: TGTGCCAGCAGCTATCTTGACAGGCCCGGGGAGCTGTTTTTT. Protein product: CASSYLDRPGELFF.

The chain carries TRBV11-2 and TRBJ1-4, with D maybe TRBD1 (5 bases). The germline V gene has CDR1 SGHAT and CDR2 FQNNGV. The CDR3 sequence is 15 residues long. V lost 1 base, J lost 11 bases, and 17 bases lay in between. The CDR3 is CASSLGRGTPSKLFF. The CDR3 region has the DNA TGTGCCAGCAGCTTAGGGCGAGGGACGCCGAGCAAACTGTTTTTT.

V usage is TRBV5-5 and J usage is TRBJ2-3; D is unclear. Trimming removed 3 bases at V and 0 bases at J, with 14 bases between. The germline CDR1 and CDR2 sequences are SGHKS and YYEKEE (reference sequence). The CDR3 is 16 amino acids. CDR3 sequence (DNA): TGTGCCAGCAGCTCCGTGTCCTGGCAGAGCACAGATACGCAGTATTTT. It is translated as CASSSVSWQSTDTQYF.

CDR3 coding DNA: TGTGCCATCAGCCCCCGGGACAGAGAGAATTCACCCCTCCACTTT. Protein: CAISPRDRENSPLHF. The chain uses TRBV10-3 and TRBJ1-6, with 7 bases aligning to TRBD1. Losses at the gene ends were 6 bases for V and 7 bases for J; bases not matched to a gene: 9. Germline V gene lookup returns CDR1 ENHRY and CDR2 SYGVKD. This CDR3 has 15 amino acids.

The V and J genes are TRBV6-4 and TRBJ1-6, with no clear D. Germline CDR1 MRHNA, CDR2 SNTAGT. This CDR3 spans 14 amino acids. With 2 bases removed from V and 7 bases from J, the gap between germline ends came to 9 bases. CDR3 bases: TGTGCCAGCAGTGACGGGCCGCAAAATTCACCCCTCCACTTT. Its protein is CASSDGPQNSPLHF.

The V gene is TRBV24-1, the J gene TRBJ2-1, with D unclear. Trimming took 3 bases from V and 5 from J, leaving 7 bases between them. This CDR3 comprises 13 residues. CDR1 is KGHDR, CDR2 SFDVKD, per germline. This CDR3 is CATSDSQDNEQFF. The DNA of the CDR3 is TGTGCCACCAGTGATAGTCAGGACAATGAGCAGTTCTTC.

The rearrangement uses TRBV3-1 (or the pseudogene TRBV3-2) and TRBJ1-2, with 10 bases matching TRBD1. The trim removed 4 bases at V and 4 bases at J, leaving 3 bases unmatched. Germline V gene sequence: CDR1 LGHDT, CDR2 YNNKEL (reference sequence). This CDR3 is built from 14 residues. CDR3 in DNA: TGTGCCAGCAGCCGGGGACAGGGGACCTATGGCTACACCTTC. It is translated as CASSRGQGTYGYTF.